This T cell receptor beta chain was sequenced for a study of cytomegalovirus exposure and HLA in healthy donors. Study findings and constraints: An analysis that was carried out later associated 15,000 to 20,000 TCR beta sequences with HLA alleles at 0.05 false discovery rate. Most of the TCR beta V segments (in an earlier analysis) were productive either about 87% or about 30% of the time. A later analysis found most CMV-associated TCR beta chains apparently HLA-restricted.

The PCR made use of 60 Vbeta and 13 Jbeta primers. Method: immunoSEQ multiplex PCR; TCRdb's copy keeps in-frame clones and lacks some. The repertoire holds roughly 160,000 clones, with approximately 80% as singletons. This CDR3 has 15 residues. Germline-derived CDR1 and CDR2 are SGHDT and YYEEEE. Trimming took 0 bases from V and 5 from J; bases not matched to a gene: 6. This clone was seen a few times. Its target is not known. The chain joins TRBV5-6 to TRBJ1-1, with TRBD1 matching 8 bases. This receptor was identified in a man aged 25 to 45 in good health and CMV-seropositive. The material sequenced was PBMCs. CDR3 amino acids: CASSLVGRGRTEAFF. The CDR3 DNA follows: TGTGCCAGCAGCTTGGTTGGCAGGGGGCGTACTGAAGCTTTCTTT.